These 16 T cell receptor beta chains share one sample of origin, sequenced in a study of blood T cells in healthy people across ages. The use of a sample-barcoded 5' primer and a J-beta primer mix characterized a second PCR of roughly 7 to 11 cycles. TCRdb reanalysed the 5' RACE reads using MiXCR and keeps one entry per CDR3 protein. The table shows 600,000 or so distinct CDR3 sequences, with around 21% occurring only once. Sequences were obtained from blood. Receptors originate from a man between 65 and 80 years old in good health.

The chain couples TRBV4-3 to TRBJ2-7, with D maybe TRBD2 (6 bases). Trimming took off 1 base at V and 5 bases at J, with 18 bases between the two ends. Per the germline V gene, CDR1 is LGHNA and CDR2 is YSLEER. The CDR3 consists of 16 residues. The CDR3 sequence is CASSQGVGAGINEQYF. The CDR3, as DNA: TGCGCCAGCAGCCAAGGAGTCGGAGCGGGTATCAACGAGCAGTACTTC.

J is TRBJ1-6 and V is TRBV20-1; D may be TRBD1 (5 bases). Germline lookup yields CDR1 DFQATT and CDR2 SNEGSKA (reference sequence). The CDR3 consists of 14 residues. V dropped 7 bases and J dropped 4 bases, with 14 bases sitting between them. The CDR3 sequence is CSGLGGAYNSPLHF. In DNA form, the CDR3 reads TGCAGTGGCCTGGGAGGGGCATATAATTCACCCCTCCACTTT.

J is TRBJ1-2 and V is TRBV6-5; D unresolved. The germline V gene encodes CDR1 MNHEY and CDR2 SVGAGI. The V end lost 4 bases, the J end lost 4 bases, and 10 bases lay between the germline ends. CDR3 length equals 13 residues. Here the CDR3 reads CASSSPRSYGYTF. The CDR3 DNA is TGTGCCAGCAGTTCACCCCGCTCCTATGGCTACACCTTC.

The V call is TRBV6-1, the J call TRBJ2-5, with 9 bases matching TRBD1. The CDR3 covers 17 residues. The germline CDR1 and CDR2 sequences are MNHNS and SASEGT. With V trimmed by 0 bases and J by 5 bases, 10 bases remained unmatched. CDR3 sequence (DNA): TGTGCCAGCAGTGAAGCCTGGGGACAGGGACGGAGGGAGACCCAGTACTTC. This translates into CASSEAWGQGRRETQYF.

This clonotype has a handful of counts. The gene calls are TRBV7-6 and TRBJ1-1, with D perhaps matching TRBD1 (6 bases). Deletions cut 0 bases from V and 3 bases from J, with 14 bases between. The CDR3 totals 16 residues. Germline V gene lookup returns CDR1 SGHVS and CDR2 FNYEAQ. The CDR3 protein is CASSLAPSRGDTEAFF. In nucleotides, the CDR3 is TGTGCCAGCAGCTTAGCGCCTTCCAGGGGAGACACTGAAGCTTTCTTT.

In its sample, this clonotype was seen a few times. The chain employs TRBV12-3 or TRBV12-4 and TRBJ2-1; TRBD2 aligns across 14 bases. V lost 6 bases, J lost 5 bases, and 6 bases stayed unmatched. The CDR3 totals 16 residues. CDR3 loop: CASSRLAGGSHNEQFF. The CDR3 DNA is TGTGCCAGCAGCAGACTAGCGGGAGGGTCACACAATGAGCAGTTCTTC.

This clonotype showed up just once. In nucleotides, the CDR3 is TGTGCCAGCAGTGGGACTACTCGAAAAATCAATGAGCAGTTCTTC. Protein: CASSGTTRKINEQFF. This chain connects TRBV2 to TRBJ2-1; tentatively, D is TRBD2 (6 bases). Looked up from germline, CDR1 is SNHLY and CDR2 is FYNNEI. This CDR3 has 15 residues. The ends were cut back, 4 bases at V and 6 bases at J, with 16 bases in the middle.

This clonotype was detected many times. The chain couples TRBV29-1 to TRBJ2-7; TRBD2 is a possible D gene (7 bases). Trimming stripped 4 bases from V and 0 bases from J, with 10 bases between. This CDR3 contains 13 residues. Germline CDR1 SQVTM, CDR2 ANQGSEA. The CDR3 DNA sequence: TGCAGCGTTGGGGGGGGCTCCTCCTACGAGCAGTACTTC. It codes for CSVGGGSSYEQYF.

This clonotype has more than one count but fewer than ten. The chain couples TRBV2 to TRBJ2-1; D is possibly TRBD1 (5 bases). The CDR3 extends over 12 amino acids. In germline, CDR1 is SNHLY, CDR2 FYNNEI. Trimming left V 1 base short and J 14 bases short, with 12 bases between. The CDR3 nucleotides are TGTGCCAGCAGTGAAGTGGACACCAGGAAGTTCTTC. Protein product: CASSEVDTRKFF. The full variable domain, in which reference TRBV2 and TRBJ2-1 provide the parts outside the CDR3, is EPEVTQTPSHQVTQMGQEVILRCVPISNHLYFYWYRQILGQKVEFLVSFYNNEISEKSEIFDDQFSVERPDGSNFTLKIRSTKLEDSAMYFCASSEVDTRKFFGPGTRLTVL.

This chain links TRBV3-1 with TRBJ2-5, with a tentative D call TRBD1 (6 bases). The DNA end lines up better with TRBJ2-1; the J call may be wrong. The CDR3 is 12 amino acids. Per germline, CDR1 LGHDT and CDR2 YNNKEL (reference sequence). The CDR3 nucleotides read TGTGCCAGCAGTTGGGACACAAATGAGCAGTTCTTC. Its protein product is CASSWDTNEQFF.

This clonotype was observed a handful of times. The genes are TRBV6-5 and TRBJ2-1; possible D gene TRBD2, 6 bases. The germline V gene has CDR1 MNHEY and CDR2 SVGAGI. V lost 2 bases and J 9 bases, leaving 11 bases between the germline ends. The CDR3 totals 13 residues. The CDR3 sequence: CASSYPGTAEQFF. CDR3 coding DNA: TGTGCCAGCAGTTACCCGGGGACTGCTGAGCAGTTCTTC.

CDR3: CASSLSRGVISEQFF. In nucleotides, the CDR3 is TGTGCCAGCAGTTTATCGAGAGGGGTCATTAGTGAGCAGTTCTTC. The chain employs TRBV27 and TRBJ2-5; D possibly matches TRBD1 or TRBD2 (5 bases each). Matching the DNA end better, TRBJ2-1 makes the J call doubtful. The CDR3 runs 15 residues. Looked up from germline, CDR1 is MNHEY and CDR2 is SMNVEV (reference sequence).

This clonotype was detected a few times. CDR3 residues: CASSSLGSGNTEAFF. The CDR3 DNA reads as TGTGCCAGCAGTTCTTTAGGGAGCGGAAACACTGAAGCTTTCTTT. This chain uses TRBV6-5 with TRBJ1-1; no clear D gene. Trimming took 4 bases from V and 2 from J, leaving 14 bases between them. Per the germline V gene, CDR1 is MNHEY and CDR2 is SVGAGI. The CDR3 runs to 15 residues.

For the CDR3, the DNA is TGTGCCAGCAGCGTAGCCGGGACCTACTCGGAAGGAGCTTTCTTT. It translates to CASSVAGTYSEGAFF. The chain employs TRBV9 and TRBJ1-1, with D possibly matching TRBD1 (5 bases). Trimming shortened V by 0 bases and J by 10 bases, and 19 bases separated the two germline ends. Germline CDR1 reads SGDLS; CDR2 reads YYNGEE. CDR3 size: 15 residues.

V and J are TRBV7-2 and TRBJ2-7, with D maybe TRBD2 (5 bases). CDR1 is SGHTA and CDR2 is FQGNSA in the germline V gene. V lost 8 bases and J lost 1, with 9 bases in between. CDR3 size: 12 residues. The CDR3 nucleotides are TGTGCCAGCGGGAGTTATTCCTACGAGCAGTACTTC. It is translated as CASGSYSYEQYF. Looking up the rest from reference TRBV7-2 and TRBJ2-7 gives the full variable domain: GAGVSQSPSNKVTEKGKDVELRCDPISGHTALYWYRQSLGQGLEFLIYFQGNSAPDKSGLPSDRFSAERTGGSVSTLTIQRTQQEDSAVYLCASGSYSYEQYFGPGTRLTVT.

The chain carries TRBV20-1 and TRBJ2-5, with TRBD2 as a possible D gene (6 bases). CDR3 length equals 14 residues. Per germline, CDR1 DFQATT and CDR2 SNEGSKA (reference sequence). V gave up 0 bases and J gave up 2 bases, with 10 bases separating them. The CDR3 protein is CSAREIAEQETQYF. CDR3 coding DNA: TGCAGTGCTAGAGAGATAGCGGAACAAGAGACCCAGTACTTC.